Sequencing of this T cell receptor (beta chain) was carried out in a study of blood T cell repertoires in COVID-19. About the study: Sources were T cells, B-cell-depleted T cells, or PBMCs; the material itself was cDNA or gDNA.

This CDR3 is 14 amino acids long. Germline CDR1 reads SGHNT; CDR2 reads YENEEA. V gave up 1 base and J gave up 3 bases, with 6 bases separating them. The authors' processing: From reference gene primer amplification, estimates of nucleated cell counts were derived. TCRdb's table, derived via immunoSEQ multiplex PCR, lists solely in-frame clones and lacks some. V, J and clone size are taken as reported in that table, and D and trimming were inferred from the DNA itself. The sample yields 250,000 or so clones, 75% to 90% seen once. V and J are TRBV11-3 and TRBJ2-2; the D gene is possibly TRBD1 (5 bases). Specimen: peripheral blood. The clonotype was recovered from a man younger than 40 with active or convalescent COVID-19. CDR3 loop: CASSLGRDTGELFF. In nucleotides, the CDR3 is TGTGCCAGCAGCTTAGGCAGGGACACCGGGGAGCTGTTTTTT. Using reference TRBV11-3 and TRBJ2-2 for the parts outside the CDR3, the full variable domain is EAGVVQSPRYKIIEKKQPVAFWCNPISGHNTLYWYLQNLGQGPELLIRYENEEAVDDSQLPKDRFSAERLKGVDSTLKIQPAELGDSAVYLCASSLGRDTGELFFGEGSRLTVL.